This T cell receptor beta chain derives from a study of T-cell reconstitution after alpha-beta-depleted transplantation in children (dated by TCRdb to about 2016). Some background on the complete study: The study quantitatively tracked T-cell immune reconstitution after TCRalphabeta/CD19-depleted allogeneic hematopoietic cell transplantation in children using TCR repertoire profiling. Broad study findings and their caveats: The apparently early alphabetaT-cell count recovery about two months after transplant was reportedly dependent on only several hundred rapidly expanded clones derived from non-depleted graft cells. The frequencies of hyperexpanded clones fell over the following months, and after one year, T-cell counts and TCRbeta diversity were mostly attributed to newly produced T cells. In some patients, high TCRbeta diversity at day 60 was attributed to recipient T cells and intrathymic progenitors that had survived conditioning.

From its cysteine to its phenylalanine, the CDR3 spans 15 amino acids. The read is trimmed to its CDR3 DNA, 45 bases read in frame from base 1. Ends trimmed: V by 0 bases, J by 0 bases; bases unmatched to a gene: 1. CDR1 and CDR2 were assigned from the germline V gene as SGHRS and YFSETQ. Library generation was performed with PCR. For sequencing, an Illumina HiSeq 2500 was employed. TCR libraries were prepared with molecular barcoding, using unique molecular identifiers to normalize TCRbeta repertoire quantification. TCRdb reran the public reads through fastp at Q25 and MiXCR, keeping productive beta chains. CDR3 protein duplicates are merged, each entry listing the most common genes and DNA. This sample has more than 85,000 distinct CDR3 sequences in its table, and about 6% of those were observed once. Clones ranked in the top ten supply around 5.6% of the sample. This specimen's time point label, interpreted: day 60 (about 2 months) after transplantation. The treatment or condition label of this sample denotes: allogeneic hematopoietic cell transplantation with graft depleted of TCRalphabeta T cells and CD19 B cells. The children who served as transplant recipients had been given grafts of TCRalphabeta/CD19-depleted allogeneic hematopoietic cells.

With regard to this clonotype: Its antigen remains undetermined. No much larger clone is present one base from it, and per-base qualities are unavailable.

The TCR was taken from a female patient aged 2 to 10 who had a stem cell transplant for Fanconi anemia, so the T cells may come from the graft donor. The sequence is built from TRBV5-1 and TRBJ2-7, with 9 bases in between that match TRBD2. The material sequenced was PBMCs, mostly from graft donor cells, taken 60 days after TCRalphabeta/CD19-depleted stem cell transplant. This receptor has the CDR3 CASSLGSGSSYEQYF. The sequenced DNA: TGCGCCAGCAGCTTGGGTAGCGGGAGCTCCTACGAGCAGTACTTC.